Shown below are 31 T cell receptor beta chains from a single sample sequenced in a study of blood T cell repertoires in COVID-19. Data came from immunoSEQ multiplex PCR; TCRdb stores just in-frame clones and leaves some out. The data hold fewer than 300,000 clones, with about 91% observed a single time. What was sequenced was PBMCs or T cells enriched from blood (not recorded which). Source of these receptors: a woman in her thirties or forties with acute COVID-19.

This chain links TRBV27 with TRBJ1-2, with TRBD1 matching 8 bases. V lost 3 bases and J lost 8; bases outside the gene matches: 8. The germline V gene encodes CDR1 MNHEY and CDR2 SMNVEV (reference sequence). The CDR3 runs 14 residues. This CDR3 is CASSFQTGGYGYTF. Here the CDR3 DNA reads TGTGCCAGCAGTTTCCAAACAGGGGGGTACGGCTACACCTTC.

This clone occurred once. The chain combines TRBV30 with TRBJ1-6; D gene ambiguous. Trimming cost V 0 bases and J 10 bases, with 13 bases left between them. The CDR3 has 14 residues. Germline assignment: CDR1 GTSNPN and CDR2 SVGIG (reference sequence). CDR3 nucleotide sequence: TGTGCCTGGAGTGTACTAGGCGCAAGGTCACCCCTCCACTTT. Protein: CAWSVLGARSPLHF. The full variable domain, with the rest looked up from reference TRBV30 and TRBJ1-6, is SQTIHQWPATLVQPVGSPLSLECTVEGTSNPNLYWYRQAAGRGLQLLFYSVGIGQISSEVPQNLSASRPQDRQFILSSKKLLLSDSGFYLCAWSVLGARSPLHFGNGTRLTVT.

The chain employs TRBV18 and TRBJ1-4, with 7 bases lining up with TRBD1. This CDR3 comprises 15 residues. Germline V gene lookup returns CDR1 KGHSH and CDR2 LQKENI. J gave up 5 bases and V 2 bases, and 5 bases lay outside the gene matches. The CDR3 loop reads CASSPSRDRNEKLFF. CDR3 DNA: TGTGCCAGCTCACCATCCCGGGACAGAAATGAAAAACTGTTTTTT.

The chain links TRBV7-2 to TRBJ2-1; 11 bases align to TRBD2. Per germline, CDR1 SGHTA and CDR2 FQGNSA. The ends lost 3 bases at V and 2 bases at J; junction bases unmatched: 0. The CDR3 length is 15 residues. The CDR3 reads CASSLTSGTYNEQFF. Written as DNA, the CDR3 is TGTGCCAGCAGCTTGACTAGCGGGACCTACAATGAGCAGTTCTTC.

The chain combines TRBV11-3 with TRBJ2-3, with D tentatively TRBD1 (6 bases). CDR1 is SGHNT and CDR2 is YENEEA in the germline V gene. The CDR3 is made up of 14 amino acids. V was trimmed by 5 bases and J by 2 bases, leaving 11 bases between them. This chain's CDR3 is CASSPGQSTDTQYF. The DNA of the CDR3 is TGTGCCAGCAGCCCCGGACAGTCCACAGATACGCAGTATTTT.

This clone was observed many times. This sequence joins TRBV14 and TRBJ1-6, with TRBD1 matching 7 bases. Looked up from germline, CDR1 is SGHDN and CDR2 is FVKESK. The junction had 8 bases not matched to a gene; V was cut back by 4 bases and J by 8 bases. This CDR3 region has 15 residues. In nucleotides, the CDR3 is TGTGCCAGCAGCCGCCGTCGCACAGGGGATTCACCCCTCCACTTT. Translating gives CASSRRRTGDSPLHF.

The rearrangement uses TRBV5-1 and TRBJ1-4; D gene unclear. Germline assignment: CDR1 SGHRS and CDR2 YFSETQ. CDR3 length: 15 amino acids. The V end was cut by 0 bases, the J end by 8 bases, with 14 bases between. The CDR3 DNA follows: TGCGCCAGCAGCTTGGGGGCGCTTCTGAACGAAAAACTGTTTTTT. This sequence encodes CASSLGALLNEKLFF.

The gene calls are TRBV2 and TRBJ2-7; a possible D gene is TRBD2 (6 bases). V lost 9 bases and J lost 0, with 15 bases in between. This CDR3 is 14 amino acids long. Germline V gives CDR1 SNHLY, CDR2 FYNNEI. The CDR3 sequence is CASTGDSYSYEQYF. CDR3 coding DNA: TGTGCCAGTACGGGGGACTCCTACTCCTACGAGCAGTACTTC.

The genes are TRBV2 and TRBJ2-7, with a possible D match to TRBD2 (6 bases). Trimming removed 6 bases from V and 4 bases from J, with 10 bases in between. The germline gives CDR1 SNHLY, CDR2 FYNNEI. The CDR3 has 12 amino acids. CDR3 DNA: TGTGCCAGCAGACGACTAGTTTACGAGCAGTACTTC. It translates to CASRRLVYEQYF.

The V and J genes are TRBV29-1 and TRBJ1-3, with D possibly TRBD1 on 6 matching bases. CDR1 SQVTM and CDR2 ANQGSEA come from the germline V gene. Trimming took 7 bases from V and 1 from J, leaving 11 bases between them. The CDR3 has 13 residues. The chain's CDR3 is CSAWTASGNTIYF. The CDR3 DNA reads TGCAGCGCCTGGACAGCATCTGGAAACACCATATATTTT. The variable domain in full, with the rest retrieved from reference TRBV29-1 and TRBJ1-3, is SAVISQKPSRDICQRGTSLTIQCQVDSQVTMMFWYRQQPGQSLTLIATANQGSEATYESGFVIDKFPISRPNLTFSTLTVSNMSPEDSSIYLCSAWTASGNTIYFGEGSWLTVV.

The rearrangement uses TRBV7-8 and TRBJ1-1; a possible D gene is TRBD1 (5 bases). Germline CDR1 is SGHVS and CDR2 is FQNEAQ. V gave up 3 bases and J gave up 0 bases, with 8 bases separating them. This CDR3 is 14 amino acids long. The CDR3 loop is CASSLDTVNTEAFF. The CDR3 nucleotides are TGTGCCAGCAGCTTGGACACGGTGAACACTGAAGCTTTCTTT. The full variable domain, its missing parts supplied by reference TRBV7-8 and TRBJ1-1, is GAGVSQSPRYKVAKRGQDVALRCDPISGHVSLFWYQQALGQGPEFLTYFQNEAQLDKSGLPSDRFFAERPEGSVSTLKIQRTQQEDSAVYLCASSLDTVNTEAFFGQGTRLTVV.

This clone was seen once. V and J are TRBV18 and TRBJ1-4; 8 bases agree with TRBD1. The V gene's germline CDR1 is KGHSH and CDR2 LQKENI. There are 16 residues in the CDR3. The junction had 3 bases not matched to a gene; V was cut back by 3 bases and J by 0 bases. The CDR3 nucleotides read TGTGCCAGCTCACCGTCACAGGGGGCAACTAATGAAAAACTGTTTTTT. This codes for CASSPSQGATNEKLFF.

The CDR3 nucleotides are TGTGCCAGCAGCCTAACAGGGGCGATCTACGAGCAGTACTTC. Amino acid sequence: CASSLTGAIYEQYF. The gene calls are TRBV3-1 (or the pseudogene TRBV3-2) and TRBJ2-7, with 7 bases aligning to TRBD1. V lost 4 bases to trimming and J lost 3 bases; unmatched junction nucleotides: 6. CDR1 and CDR2 (germline): LGHDT, YNNKEL (reference sequence). The CDR3 is 14 amino acids.

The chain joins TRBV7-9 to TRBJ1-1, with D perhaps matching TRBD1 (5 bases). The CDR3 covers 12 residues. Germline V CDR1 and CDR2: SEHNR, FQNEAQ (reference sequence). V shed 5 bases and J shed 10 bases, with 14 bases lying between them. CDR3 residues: CASSLTDRGAFF. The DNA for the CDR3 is TGTGCCAGCAGCCTAACAGACAGAGGAGCTTTCTTT.

In DNA, the CDR3 is TGCAGCTCCTTGGGCAGGGGGCTTGGAGATACGCAGTATTTT. Encoded protein: CSSLGRGLGDTQYF. The V call is TRBV29-1, the J call TRBJ2-3; 8 bases align to TRBD1. There are 14 residues in the CDR3. J gave up 5 bases and V 8 bases, and 12 bases lay outside the gene matches. The germline gives CDR1 SQVTM, CDR2 ANQGSEA.

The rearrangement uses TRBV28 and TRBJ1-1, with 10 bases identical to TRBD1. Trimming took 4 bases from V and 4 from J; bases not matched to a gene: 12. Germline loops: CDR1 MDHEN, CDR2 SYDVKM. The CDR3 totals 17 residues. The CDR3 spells CASSSIDRGRLRTEAFF. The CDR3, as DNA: TGTGCCAGCAGTTCTATCGACAGGGGGCGTCTTCGCACTGAAGCTTTCTTT.

CDR3 nucleotides: TGTGCCAGCAGTCTCGGCAGCGTCTATGGCTACACCTTC. This gives the protein CASSLGSVYGYTF. The rearrangement links TRBV28 to TRBJ1-2; D is unresolved. Trimming removed 5 bases from V and 4 bases from J, with 11 bases in between. Germline-derived CDR1 and CDR2 are MDHEN and SYDVKM. The CDR3 contains 13 residues.

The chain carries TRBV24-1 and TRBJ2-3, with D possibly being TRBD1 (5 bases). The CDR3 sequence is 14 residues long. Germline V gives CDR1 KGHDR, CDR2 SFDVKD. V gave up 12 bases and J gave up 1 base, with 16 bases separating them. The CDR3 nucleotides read TGTGCCCCAACCCCAGGGTTAGGCACAGATACGCAGTATTTT. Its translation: CAPTPGLGTDTQYF.

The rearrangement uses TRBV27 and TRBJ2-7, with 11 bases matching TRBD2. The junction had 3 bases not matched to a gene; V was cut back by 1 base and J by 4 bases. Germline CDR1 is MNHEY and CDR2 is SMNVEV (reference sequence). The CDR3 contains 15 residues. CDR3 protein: CASSLLGTSGYEQYV. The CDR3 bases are TGTGCCAGCAGTTTATTGGGGACTAGCGGATACGAGCAGTACGTC.

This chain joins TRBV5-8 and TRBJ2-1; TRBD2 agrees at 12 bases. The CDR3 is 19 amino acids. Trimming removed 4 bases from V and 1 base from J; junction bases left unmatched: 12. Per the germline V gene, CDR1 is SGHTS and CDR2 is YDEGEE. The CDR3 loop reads CASSPFLAGGFRSYNEQFF. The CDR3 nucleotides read TGTGCCAGCAGCCCCTTCCTAGCGGGAGGGTTTCGGTCCTACAATGAGCAGTTCTTC.

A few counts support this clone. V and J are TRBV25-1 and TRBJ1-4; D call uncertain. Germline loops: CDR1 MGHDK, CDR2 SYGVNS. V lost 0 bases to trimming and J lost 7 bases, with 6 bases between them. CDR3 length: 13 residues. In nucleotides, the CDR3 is TGTGCCAGCAGTGAATACTCGGGTGAAAAACTGTTTTTT. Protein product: CASSEYSGEKLFF.

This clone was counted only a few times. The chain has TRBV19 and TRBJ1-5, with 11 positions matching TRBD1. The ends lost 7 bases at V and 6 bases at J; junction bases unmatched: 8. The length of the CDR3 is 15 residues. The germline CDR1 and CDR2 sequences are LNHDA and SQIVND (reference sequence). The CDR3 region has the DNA TGTGCCAGTATCGCCGGGACAGGGGGTTTTCAGCCCCAGCATTTT. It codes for CASIAGTGGFQPQHF.

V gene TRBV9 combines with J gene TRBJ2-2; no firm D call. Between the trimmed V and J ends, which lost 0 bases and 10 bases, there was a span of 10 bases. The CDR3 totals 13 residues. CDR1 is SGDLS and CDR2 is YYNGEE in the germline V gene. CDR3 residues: CASSVGPAVELFF. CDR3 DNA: TGTGCCAGCAGCGTAGGGCCCGCGGTGGAGCTGTTTTTT.

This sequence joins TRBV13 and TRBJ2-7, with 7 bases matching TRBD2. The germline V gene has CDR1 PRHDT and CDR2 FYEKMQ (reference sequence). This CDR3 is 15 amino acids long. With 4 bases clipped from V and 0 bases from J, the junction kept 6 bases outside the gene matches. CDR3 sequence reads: CASSSGLLSSYEQYF. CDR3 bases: TGTGCCAGCAGCTCGGGACTACTGAGCTCCTACGAGCAGTACTTC.

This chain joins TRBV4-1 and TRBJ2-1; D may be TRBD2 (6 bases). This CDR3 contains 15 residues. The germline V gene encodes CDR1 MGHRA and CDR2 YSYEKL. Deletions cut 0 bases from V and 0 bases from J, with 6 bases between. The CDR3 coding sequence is TGCGCCAGCAGCCAAGACGGGAGCTCCTACAATGAGCAGTTCTTC. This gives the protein CASSQDGSSYNEQFF.

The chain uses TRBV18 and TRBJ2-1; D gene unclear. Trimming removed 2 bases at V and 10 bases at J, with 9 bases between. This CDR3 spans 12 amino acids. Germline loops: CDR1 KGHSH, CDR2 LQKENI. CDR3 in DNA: TGTGCCAGCTCACCATTGCGGCAGGAGCAGTTCTTC. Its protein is CASSPLRQEQFF.

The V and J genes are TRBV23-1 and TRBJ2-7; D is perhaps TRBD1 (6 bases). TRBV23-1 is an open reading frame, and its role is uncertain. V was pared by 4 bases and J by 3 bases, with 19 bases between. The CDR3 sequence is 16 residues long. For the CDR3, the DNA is TGCGCCAGCAGTCTACCGGGCAGGGGCGTCGGCTACGAGCAGTACTTC. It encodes CASSLPGRGVGYEQYF.

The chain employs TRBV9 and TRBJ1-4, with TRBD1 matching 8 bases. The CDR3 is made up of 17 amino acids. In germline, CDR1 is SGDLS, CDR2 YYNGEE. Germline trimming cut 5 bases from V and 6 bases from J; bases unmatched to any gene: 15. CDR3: CASRKHPKPGQDEKLFF. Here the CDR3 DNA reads TGTGCCAGCAGGAAGCACCCTAAACCGGGACAGGATGAAAAACTGTTTTTT.

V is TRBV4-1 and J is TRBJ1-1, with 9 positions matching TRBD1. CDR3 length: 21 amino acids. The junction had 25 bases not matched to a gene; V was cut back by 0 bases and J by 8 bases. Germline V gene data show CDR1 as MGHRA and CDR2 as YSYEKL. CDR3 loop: CASSQDKLRVDYAPTGGEAFF. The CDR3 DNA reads TGCGCCAGCAGCCAAGATAAACTCAGGGTTGACTATGCTCCGACAGGGGGAGAAGCTTTCTTT.

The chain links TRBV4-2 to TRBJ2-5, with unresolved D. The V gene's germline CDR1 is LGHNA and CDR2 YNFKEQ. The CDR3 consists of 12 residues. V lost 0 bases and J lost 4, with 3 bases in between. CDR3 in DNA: TGTGCCAGCAGCCAAGATCGAGAGACCCAGTACTTC. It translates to CASSQDRETQYF.

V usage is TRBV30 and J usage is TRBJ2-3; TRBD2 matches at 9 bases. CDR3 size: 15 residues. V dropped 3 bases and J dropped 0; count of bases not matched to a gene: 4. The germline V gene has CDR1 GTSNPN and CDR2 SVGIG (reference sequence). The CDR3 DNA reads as TGTGCCTGGAGCCGACTAGCGGTGAGCACAGATACGCAGTATTTT. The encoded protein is CAWSRLAVSTDTQYF.